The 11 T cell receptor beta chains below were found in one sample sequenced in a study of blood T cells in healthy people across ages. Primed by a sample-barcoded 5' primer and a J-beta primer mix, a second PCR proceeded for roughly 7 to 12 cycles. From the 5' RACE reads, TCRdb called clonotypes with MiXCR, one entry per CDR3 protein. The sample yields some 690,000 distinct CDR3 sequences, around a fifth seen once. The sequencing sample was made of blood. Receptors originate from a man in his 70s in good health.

CDR3 residues: CASTPQEGAYNEQFF. For the CDR3, the DNA is TGTGCCAGCACCCCCCAGGAGGGGGCGTACAATGAGCAGTTCTTC. This chain connects TRBV6-2 or TRBV6-3 to TRBJ2-1; possible D gene TRBD1, 7 bases. Trimming cost V 7 bases and J 4 bases, with 17 bases left between them. Germline-derived CDR1 and CDR2 are MNHEY and SVGEGT. The CDR3 sequence is 15 residues long.

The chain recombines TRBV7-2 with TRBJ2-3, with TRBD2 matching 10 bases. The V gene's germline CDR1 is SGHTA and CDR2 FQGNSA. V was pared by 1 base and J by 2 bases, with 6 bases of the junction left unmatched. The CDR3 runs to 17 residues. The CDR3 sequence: CASSLGVLAGVTDTQYF. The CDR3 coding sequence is TGTGCCAGCAGCTTAGGGGTTCTAGCGGGGGTCACAGATACGCAGTATTTT.

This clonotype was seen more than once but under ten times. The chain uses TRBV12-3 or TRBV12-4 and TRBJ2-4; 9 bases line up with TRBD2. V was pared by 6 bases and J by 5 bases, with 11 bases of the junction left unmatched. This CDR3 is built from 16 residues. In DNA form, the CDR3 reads TGTGCCAGCAGCCCCTTAGCGGGGGCCAAAGAAAACATTCAGTACTTC. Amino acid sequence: CASSPLAGAKENIQYF.

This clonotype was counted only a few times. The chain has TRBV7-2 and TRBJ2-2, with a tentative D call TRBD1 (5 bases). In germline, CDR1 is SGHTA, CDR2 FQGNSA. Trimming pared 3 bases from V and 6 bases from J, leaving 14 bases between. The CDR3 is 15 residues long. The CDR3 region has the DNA TGTGCCAGCAGCTTCTTAGTAGGGGTACCCGGGGAGCTGTTTTTT. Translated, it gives CASSFLVGVPGELFF.

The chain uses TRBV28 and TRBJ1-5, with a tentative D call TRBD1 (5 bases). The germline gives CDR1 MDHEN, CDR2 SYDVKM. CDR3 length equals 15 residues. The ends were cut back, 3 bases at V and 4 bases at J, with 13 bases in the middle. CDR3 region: CASSLPREDNQPQHF. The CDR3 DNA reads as TGTGCCAGCAGTTTGCCCAGGGAGGATAATCAGCCCCAGCATTTT. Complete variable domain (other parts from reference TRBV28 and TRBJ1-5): DVKVTQSSRYLVKRTGEKVFLECVQDMDHENMFWYRQDPGLGLRLIYFSYDVKMKEKGDIPEGYSVSREKKERFSLILESASTNQTSMYLCASSLPREDNQPQHFGDGTRLSIL.

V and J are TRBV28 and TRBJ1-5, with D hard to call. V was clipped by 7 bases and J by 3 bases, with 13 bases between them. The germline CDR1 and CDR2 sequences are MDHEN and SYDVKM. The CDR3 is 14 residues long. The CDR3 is CASNGASFNQPQHF. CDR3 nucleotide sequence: TGTGCCAGCAACGGAGCCTCCTTCAATCAGCCCCAGCATTTT.

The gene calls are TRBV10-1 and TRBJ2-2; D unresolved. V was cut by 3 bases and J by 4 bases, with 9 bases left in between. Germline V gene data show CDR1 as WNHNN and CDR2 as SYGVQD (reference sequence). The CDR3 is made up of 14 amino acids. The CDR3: CASSDYSPTGELFF. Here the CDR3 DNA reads TGCGCCAGCAGTGATTACTCACCCACCGGGGAGCTGTTTTTT.

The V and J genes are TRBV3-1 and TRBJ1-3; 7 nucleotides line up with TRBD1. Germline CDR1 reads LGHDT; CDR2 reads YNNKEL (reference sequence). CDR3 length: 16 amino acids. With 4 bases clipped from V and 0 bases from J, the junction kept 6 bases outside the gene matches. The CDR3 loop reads CASSRLDRRSGNTIYF. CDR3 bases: TGTGCCAGCAGCCGATTGGACAGGCGCTCTGGAAACACCATATATTTT.

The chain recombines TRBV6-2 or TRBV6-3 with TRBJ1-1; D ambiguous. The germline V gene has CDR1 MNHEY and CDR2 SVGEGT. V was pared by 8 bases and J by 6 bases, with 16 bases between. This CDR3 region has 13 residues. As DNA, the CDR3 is TGTGCCAGCGGTCTAAGGGTAATAGCTGAAGCTTTCTTT. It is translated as CASGLRVIAEAFF.

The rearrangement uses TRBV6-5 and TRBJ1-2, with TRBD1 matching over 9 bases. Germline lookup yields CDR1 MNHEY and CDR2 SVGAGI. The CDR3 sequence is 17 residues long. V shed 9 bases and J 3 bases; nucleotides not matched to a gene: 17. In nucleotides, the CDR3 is TGTGCCAGTAACCTTTTCGGGACCGGGACAGGGTACTATGGCTACACCTTC. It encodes CASNLFGTGTGYYGYTF.

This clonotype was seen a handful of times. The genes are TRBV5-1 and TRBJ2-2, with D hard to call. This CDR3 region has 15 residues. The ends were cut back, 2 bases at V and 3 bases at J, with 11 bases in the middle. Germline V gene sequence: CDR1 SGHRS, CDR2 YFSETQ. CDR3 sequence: CASSFPRQDTGELFF. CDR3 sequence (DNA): TGCGCCAGCAGCTTCCCCAGGCAAGACACCGGGGAGCTGTTTTTT.